Each of the 15 T cell receptor beta chains below was sequenced from the same sample in a study of T cell repertoires in cytomegalovirus infection. TCRdb reanalysed the reads using MiXCR and keeps one entry per CDR3 protein. The top ten hold around 13% of the sample, which has approximately 770,000 distinct CDR3 sequences, about 29% seen once. Antigen specificity for these receptors is unknown. The source was cultured CD8+ T cells from PBMCs, collected from culture after CMV antigen stimulation. These receptors all come from a human donor in good health (CMV status not recorded). Some clones in this sample may be carry-over from other donors' samples.

The chain uses TRBV14 and TRBJ1-3, with D maybe TRBD1 (5 bases). Germline CDR1 SGHDN, CDR2 FVKESK. Trimming removed 2 bases from V and 5 bases from J, with 10 bases in between. This CDR3 is built from 14 residues. CDR3 DNA sequence: TGTGCCAGCAGCCAACAGGGATCTCGAAACACCATATATTTT. It yields the protein CASSQQGSRNTIYF.

This clonotype occurred once. The V gene is TRBV3-1, the J gene TRBJ2-7; tentative D call: TRBD2 (5 bases). This CDR3 comprises 15 residues. The V gene lost 5 bases and the J gene lost 2 bases, with 16 bases spanning the gap. From germline, CDR1 is LGHDT and CDR2 YNNKEL (reference sequence). The CDR3 region is CASSYSEWAAYEQYF. Here the CDR3 DNA reads TGTGCCAGCAGCTATAGCGAGTGGGCAGCCTACGAGCAGTACTTC.

This clonotype was picked up a small number of times. The rearrangement links TRBV6-5 to TRBJ1-1; TRBD1 aligns across 10 bases. Trimming removed 2 bases from V and 5 bases from J; junction bases left unmatched: 2. The CDR3 loop spans 14 amino acids. Germline V gene sequence: CDR1 MNHEY, CDR2 SVGAGI. For the CDR3, the DNA is TGTGCCAGCAGTTACGGGACAGGGGAGACTGAAGCTTTCTTT. Amino acids: CASSYGTGETEAFF.

The V call is TRBV6-2 or TRBV6-3, the J call TRBJ2-1; D call uncertain. Trimming pared 7 bases from V and 3 bases from J, leaving 10 bases between. The CDR3 runs 13 residues. Germline lookup yields CDR1 MNHEY and CDR2 SVGEGT. In nucleotides, the CDR3 is TGTGCCAGCAACTACGGTGTCTACAATGAGCAGTTCTTC. Protein sequence: CASNYGVYNEQFF.

The chain joins TRBV7-9 to TRBJ1-2, with D possibly TRBD1 on 5 matching bases. This CDR3 is built from 13 residues. CDR1 is SEHNR and CDR2 is FQNEAQ in the germline V gene (reference sequence). Trimming left V 6 bases short and J 5 bases short, with 13 bases between. CDR3 residues: CASRAGTEYGYTF. Written as DNA, the CDR3 is TGTGCCAGCAGAGCGGGGACGGAGTATGGCTACACCTTC.

This clonotype was counted between two and nine times. The chain couples TRBV4-2 to TRBJ2-7; D gene unclear. Germline V gene lookup returns CDR1 LGHNA and CDR2 YNFKEQ. This CDR3 region has 13 residues. V was cut by 1 base and J by 5 bases, with 9 bases left in between. The CDR3 coding sequence is TGTGCCAGCAGCCAAGCTTTCGGCGACGAGCAGTACTTC. As protein: CASSQAFGDEQYF.

The gene calls are TRBV7-6 and TRBJ1-1; D remains unclear. The germline V and J ends were trimmed by 3 bases and 5 bases, with 13 bases remaining between them. The CDR3 spans 14 residues. Germline-derived CDR1 and CDR2 are SGHVS and FNYEAQ. CDR3 nucleotides: TGTGCCAGCAGCTTGGGCCAGACTTTAACTGAAGCTTTCTTT. Translated, it gives CASSLGQTLTEAFF.

This clonotype has a single count. The J gene is TRBJ1-2, the V gene TRBV29-1, with 7 bases matching TRBD1. V lost 2 bases and J lost 4; bases outside the gene matches: 4. This CDR3 is built from 13 residues. CDR1 is SQVTM, CDR2 ANQGSEA, per germline. In DNA form, the CDR3 reads TGCAGCGTTGAAAAGGGGGCGGCCTATGGCTACACCTTC. Translating gives CSVEKGAAYGYTF.

This clonotype has just a few counts. The V call is TRBV27, the J call TRBJ1-5, with a weak D call TRBD1 (6 bases). V shed 2 bases and J shed 3 bases, with 20 bases lying between them. Germline loops: CDR1 MNHEY, CDR2 SMNVEV (reference sequence). This CDR3 comprises 18 residues. DNA of the CDR3: TGTGCCAGCAGTTTAAGGTGGGGGGGGGCCGGGGACAATCAGCCCCAGCATTTT. Its translation: CASSLRWGGAGDNQPQHF.

The chain uses TRBV2 and TRBJ2-7; D unclear. The CDR3 runs 12 residues. V lost 7 bases to trimming and J lost 2 bases, with 9 bases between them. Germline V CDR1 and CDR2: SNHLY, FYNNEI. The CDR3 is CASISAPYEQYF. In DNA form, the CDR3 reads TGTGCCAGCATATCCGCTCCCTACGAGCAGTACTTC.

This clonotype came up a few times. The CDR3: CASSRTSMIETQYF. CDR3 nucleotide sequence: TGTGCCAGCAGCCGGACTAGTATGATTGAGACCCAGTACTTC. V gene TRBV7-9 combines with J gene TRBJ2-5; 7 bases map to TRBD2. Germline CDR1 is SEHNR and CDR2 is FQNEAQ (reference sequence). Trimming cost V 5 bases and J 5 bases; bases outside gene matches: 8. CDR3 length equals 14 residues.

This sequence joins TRBV20-1 and TRBJ2-1, with 8 bases lining up with TRBD2. The germline gives CDR1 DFQATT, CDR2 SNEGSKA (reference sequence). Trimming at V came to 0 bases and at J to 0 bases, leaving 4 bases not matched to a gene. The CDR3 totals 16 residues. The CDR3 sequence is CSARDLSGVSYNEQFF. CDR3 nucleotides: TGCAGTGCTAGAGACCTTAGCGGGGTCTCCTACAATGAGCAGTTCTTC.

This chain connects TRBV27 to TRBJ1-4, with 9 nucleotides matching TRBD1. The CDR3 spans 16 residues. Germline V gene data show CDR1 as MNHEY and CDR2 as SMNVEV (reference sequence). V lost 6 bases to trimming and J lost 3 bases; unmatched junction nucleotides: 8. The DNA for the CDR3 is TGTGCCAGCAGCCTCAAACAGGGGGCGCCTAATGAAAAACTGTTTTTT. As protein: CASSLKQGAPNEKLFF.

The chain has TRBV7-8 and TRBJ1-1; D is uncertain. V lost 5 bases, J lost 2 bases, and 18 bases lay in between. The CDR3 has 16 amino acids. Germline lookup yields CDR1 SGHVS and CDR2 FQNEAQ. The CDR3 loop is CASSPRRVGSNTEAFF. The CDR3 DNA is TGTGCCAGCAGCCCTAGAAGGGTGGGGAGCAACACTGAAGCTTTCTTT.

This chain uses TRBV4-1 with TRBJ2-5, with 13 bases fitting TRBD2. Germline assignment: CDR1 MGHRA and CDR2 YSYEKL. CDR3 length: 18 amino acids. J was trimmed by 2 bases and V by 4 bases; bases with no gene match: 10. As DNA, the CDR3 is TGCGCCAGCAGCCGCAGTCCGGGACTAGCGGGGACACAAGAGACCCAGTACTTC. It codes for CASSRSPGLAGTQETQYF.